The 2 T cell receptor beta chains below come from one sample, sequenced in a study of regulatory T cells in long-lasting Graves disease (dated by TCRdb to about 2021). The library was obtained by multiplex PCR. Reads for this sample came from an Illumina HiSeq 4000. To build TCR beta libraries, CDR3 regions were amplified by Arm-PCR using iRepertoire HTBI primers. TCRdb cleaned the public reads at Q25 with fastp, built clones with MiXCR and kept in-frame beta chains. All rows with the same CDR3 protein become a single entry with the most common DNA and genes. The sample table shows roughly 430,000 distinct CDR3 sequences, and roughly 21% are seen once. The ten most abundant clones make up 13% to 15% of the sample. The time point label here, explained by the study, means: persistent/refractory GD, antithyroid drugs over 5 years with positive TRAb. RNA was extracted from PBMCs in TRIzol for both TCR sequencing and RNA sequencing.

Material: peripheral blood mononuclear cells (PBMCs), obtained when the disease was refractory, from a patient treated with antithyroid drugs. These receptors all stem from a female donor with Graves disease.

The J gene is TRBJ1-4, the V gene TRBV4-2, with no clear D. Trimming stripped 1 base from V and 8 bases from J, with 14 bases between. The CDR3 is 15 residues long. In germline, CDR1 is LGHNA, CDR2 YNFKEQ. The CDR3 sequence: CASSQATDPGEKLFF. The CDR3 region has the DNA TGTGCCAGCAGCCAAGCAACCGACCCGGGGGAAAAACTGTTTTTT.

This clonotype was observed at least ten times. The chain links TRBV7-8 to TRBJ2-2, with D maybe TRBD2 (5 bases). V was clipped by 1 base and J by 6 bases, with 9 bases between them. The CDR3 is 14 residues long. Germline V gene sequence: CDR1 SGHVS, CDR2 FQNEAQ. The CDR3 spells CASSLVLVSGELFF. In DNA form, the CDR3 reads TGTGCCAGCAGCTTAGTACTAGTCTCCGGGGAGCTGTTTTTT.